This T cell receptor beta chain was sequenced in a study of T cell changes during pregnancy in multiple sclerosis. This table comes from immunoSEQ multiplex PCR, and its TCRdb copy is limited to in-frame clones, with some not included. The sample shows about 79,000 clones, 93% of them seen only once. CDR1 MNHEY and CDR2 SVGAGI come from the germline V gene. Trimming at V came to 5 bases and at J to 3 bases, leaving 9 bases not matched to a gene. This CDR3 is built from 15 residues. The receptor's source is a female donor in good health, enrolled as a control in a pregnancy study. The rearrangement links TRBV6-5 to TRBJ2-5; TRBD1 agrees at 7 bases. The source was peripheral blood, collected in the second trimester of pregnancy. CDR3 in DNA: TGTGCCAGCAGTCATGTCCGTACAGGGGAAGAGACCCAGTACTTC. It encodes CASSHVRTGEETQYF.